This TCR beta chain stems from a study of shared clonotypes between healthy human individuals. Regarding the study as a whole: The sampled material consisted only of blood, and tissue repertoires are likely to differ. Generation of non-shared clonotypes was less probable than generation of clonotypes shared by all four donors.

CD45RO negativity and positive selection for CCR7 defined naive CD8 cells, a population that excluded terminally differentiated effector memory CD45RA+ cells. Across several immunoSEQ plates, the genomic DNA of each subset was split evenly. Method: immunoSEQ multiplex PCR; TCRdb's copy keeps in-frame clones and lacks some. The table has hundreds of thousands of clones, 90% to 97% seen once. Trimming cost V 6 bases and J 7 bases, with 10 bases left between them. Per the germline V gene, CDR1 is SQVTM and CDR2 is ANQGSEA. The CDR3 consists of 11 residues. With respect to this clone: Its antigen remains unidentified.

Sequencing used naive CD8+ T cells sorted from blood. The receptor was derived from a woman aged 30 to 39 in good health. The rearrangement links TRBV29-1 to TRBJ2-1; D is ambiguous. CDR3 bases: TGCAGCGTGTCGTTGTGGAATGAGCAGTTCTTC. It yields the protein CSVSLWNEQFF.